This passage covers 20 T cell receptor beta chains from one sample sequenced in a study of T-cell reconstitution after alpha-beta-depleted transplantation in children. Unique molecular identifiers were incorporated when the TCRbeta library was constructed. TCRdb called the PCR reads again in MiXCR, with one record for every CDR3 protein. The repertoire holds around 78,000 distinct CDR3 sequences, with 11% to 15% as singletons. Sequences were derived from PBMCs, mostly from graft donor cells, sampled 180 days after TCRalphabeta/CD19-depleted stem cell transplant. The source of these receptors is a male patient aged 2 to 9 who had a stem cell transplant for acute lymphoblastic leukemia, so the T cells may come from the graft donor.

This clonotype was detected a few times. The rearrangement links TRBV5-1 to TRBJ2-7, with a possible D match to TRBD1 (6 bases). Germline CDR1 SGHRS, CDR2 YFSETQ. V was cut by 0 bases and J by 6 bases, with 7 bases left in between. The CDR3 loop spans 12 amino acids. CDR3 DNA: TGCGCCAGCAGCTTGGAAGGGGGCGAGCAGTACTTC. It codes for CASSLEGGEQYF.

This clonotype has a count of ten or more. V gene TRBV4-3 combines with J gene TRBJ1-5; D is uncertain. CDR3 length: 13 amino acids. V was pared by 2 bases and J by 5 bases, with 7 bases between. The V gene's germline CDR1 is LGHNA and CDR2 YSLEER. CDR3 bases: TGCGCCAGCAGCCAACGCCGGGATCAGCCCCAGCATTTT. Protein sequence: CASSQRRDQPQHF.

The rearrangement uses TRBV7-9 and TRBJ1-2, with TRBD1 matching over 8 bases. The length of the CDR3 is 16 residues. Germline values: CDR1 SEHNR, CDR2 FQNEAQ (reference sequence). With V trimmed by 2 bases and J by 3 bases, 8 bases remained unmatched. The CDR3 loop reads CASSLPGQVFDYGYTF. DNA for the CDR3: TGTGCCAGCAGCTTACCGGGACAGGTGTTCGACTATGGCTACACCTTC.

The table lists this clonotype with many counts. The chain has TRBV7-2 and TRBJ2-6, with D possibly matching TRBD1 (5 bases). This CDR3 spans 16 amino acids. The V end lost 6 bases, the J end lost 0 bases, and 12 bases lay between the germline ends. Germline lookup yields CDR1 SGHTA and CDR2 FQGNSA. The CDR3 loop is CASSWSGNSGANVLTF. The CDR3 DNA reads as TGTGCCAGCAGTTGGTCAGGGAACTCTGGGGCCAACGTCCTGACTTTC.

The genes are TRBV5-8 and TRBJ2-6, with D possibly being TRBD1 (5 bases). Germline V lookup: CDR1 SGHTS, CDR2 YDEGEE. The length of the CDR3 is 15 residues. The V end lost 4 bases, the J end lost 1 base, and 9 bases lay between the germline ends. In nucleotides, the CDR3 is TGTGCCAGCAGCAACAGGCGTTCTGGGGCCAACGTCCTGACTTTC. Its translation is CASSNRRSGANVLTF.

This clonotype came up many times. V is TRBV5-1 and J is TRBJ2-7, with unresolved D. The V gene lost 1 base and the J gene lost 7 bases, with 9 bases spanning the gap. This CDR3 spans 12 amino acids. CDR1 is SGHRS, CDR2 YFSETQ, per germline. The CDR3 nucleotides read TGCGCCAGCAGCTTGTTCGGGCCGGAGCAGTACTTC. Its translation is CASSLFGPEQYF.

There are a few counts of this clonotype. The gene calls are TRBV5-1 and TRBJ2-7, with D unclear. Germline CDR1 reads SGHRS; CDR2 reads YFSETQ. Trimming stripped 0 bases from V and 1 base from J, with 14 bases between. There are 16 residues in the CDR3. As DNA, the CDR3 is TGCGCCAGCAGCTTGGACTGGGGATCGAGGTCCTACGAGCAGTACTTC. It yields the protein CASSLDWGSRSYEQYF.

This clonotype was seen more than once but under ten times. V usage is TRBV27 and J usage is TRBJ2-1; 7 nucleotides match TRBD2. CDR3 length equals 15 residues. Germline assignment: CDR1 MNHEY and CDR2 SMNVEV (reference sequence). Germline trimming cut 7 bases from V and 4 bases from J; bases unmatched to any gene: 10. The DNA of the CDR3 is TGTGCCAGCACTCCCTTGGGTAGCGGGTACAATGAGCAGTTCTTC. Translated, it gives CASTPLGSGYNEQFF.

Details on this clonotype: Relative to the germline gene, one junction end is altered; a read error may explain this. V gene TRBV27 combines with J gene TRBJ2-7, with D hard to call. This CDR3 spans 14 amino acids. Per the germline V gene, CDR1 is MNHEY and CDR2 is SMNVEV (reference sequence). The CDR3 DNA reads TGTGCCAGCAGTCTATCCGGACGGACCTACGAGCAGTACTTC. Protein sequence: CASSLSGRTYEQYF.

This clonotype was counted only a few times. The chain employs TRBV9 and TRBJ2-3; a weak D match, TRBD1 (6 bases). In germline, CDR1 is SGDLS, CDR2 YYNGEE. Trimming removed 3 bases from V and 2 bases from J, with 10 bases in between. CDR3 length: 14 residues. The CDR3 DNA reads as TGTGCCAGCAGCGATCGGACAGACACAGATACGCAGTATTTT. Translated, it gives CASSDRTDTDTQYF.

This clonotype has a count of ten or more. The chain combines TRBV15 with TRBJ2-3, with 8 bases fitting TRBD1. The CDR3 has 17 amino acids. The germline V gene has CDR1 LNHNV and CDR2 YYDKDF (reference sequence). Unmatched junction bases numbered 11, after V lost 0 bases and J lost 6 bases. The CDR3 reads CATSRDAPVQGADTQYF. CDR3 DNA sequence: TGTGCCACCAGCAGAGATGCGCCAGTGCAGGGGGCTGATACGCAGTATTTT.

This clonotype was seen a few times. The DNA for the CDR3 is TGTGCCATTGCTACCAGCTCCTACAATGAGCAGTTCTTC. Protein product: CAIATSSYNEQFF. The chain recombines TRBV10-3 with TRBJ2-1, with D unclear. Trimming stripped 9 bases from V and 0 bases from J, with 9 bases between. The CDR3 is 13 residues long. Per germline, CDR1 ENHRY and CDR2 SYGVKD.

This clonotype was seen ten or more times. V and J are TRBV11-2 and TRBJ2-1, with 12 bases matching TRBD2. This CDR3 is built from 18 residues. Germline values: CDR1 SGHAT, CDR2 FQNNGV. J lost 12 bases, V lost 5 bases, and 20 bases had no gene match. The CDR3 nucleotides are TGTGCCAGCAGCAGCAACCCGGGGGGACTAGCGGGTACCCAACGGCAGTTCTTC. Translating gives CASSSNPGGLAGTQRQFF. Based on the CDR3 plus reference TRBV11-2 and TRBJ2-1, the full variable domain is EAGVAQSPRYKIIEKRQSVAFWCNPISGHATLYWYQQILGQGPKLLIQFQNNGVVDDSQLPKDRFSAERLKGVDSTLKIQPAKLEDSAVYLCASSSNPGGLAGTQRQFFGPGTRLTVL.

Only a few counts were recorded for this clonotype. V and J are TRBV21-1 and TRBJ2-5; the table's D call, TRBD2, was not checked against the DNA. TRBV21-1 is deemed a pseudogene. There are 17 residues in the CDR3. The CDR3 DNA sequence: TGTGCCTTCCTAGCCGGGACTAGCGGGAGCGCGCAAGAGACCCAGTACTTC. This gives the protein CAFLAGTSGSAQETQYF.

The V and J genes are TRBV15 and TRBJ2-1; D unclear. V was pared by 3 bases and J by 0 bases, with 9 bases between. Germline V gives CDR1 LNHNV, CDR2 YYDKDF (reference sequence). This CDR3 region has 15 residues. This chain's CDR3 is CATSRAPSSYNEQFF. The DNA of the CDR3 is TGTGCCACCAGCAGGGCGCCGAGCTCCTACAATGAGCAGTTCTTC.

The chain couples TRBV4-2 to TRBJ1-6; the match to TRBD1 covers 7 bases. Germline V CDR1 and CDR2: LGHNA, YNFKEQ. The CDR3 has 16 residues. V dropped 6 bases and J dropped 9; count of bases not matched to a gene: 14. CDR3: CASRRRPGDSVSPLHF. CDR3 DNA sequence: TGTGCCAGCAGGCGCCGCCCCGGGGACAGCGTTTCACCCCTCCACTTT.

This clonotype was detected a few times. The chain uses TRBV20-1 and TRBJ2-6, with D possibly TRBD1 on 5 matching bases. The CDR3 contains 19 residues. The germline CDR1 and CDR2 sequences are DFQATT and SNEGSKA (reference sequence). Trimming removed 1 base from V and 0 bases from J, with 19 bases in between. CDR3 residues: CSARGSVNRRISGANVLTF. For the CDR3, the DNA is TGCAGTGCTAGAGGTTCCGTTAACAGGCGGATCTCTGGGGCCAACGTCCTGACTTTC.

CDR3 in amino acids: CATSDRSTGELFF. The CDR3 bases are TGTGCCACCAGTGATCGTAGCACCGGGGAGCTGTTTTTT. The V call is TRBV24-1, the J call TRBJ2-2; D remains ambiguous. With 3 bases removed from V and 4 bases from J, the gap between germline ends came to 5 bases. The CDR3 consists of 13 residues. Germline V CDR1 and CDR2: KGHDR, SFDVKD.

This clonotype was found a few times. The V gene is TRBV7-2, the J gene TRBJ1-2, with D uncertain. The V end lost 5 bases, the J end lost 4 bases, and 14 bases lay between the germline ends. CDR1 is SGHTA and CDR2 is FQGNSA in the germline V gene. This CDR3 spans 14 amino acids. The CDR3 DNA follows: TGTGCCAGCAGCCCTCGCGGACGGGGCTATGGCTACACCTTC. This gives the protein CASSPRGRGYGYTF.

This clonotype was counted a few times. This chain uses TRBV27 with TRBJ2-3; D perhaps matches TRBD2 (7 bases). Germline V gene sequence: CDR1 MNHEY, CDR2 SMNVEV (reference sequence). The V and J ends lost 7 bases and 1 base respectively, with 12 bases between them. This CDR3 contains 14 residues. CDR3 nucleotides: TGTGCCAGCAACAACGGGGGGCGCACAGATACGCAGTATTTT. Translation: CASNNGGRTDTQYF.